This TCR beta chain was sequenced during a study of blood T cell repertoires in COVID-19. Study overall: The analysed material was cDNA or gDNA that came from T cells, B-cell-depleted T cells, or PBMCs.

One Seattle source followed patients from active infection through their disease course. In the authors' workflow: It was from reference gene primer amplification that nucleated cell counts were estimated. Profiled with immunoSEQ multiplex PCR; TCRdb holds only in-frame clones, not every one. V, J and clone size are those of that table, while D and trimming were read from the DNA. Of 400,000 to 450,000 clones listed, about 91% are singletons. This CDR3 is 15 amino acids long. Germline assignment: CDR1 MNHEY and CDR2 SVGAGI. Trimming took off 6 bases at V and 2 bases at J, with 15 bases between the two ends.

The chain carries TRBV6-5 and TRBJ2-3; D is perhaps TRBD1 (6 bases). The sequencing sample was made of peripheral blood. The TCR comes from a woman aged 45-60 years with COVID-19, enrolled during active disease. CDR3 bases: TGTGCCAGCAGCCTCTATGGGACACCCACAGATACGCAGTATTTT. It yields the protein CASSLYGTPTDTQYF.